These 17 T cell receptor beta chains originate from one sample sequenced in a study of cytomegalovirus exposure and HLA in healthy donors. The PCR contained 60 Vbeta and 13 Jbeta primers. Sequencing used immunoSEQ multiplex PCR; TCRdb keeps in-frame clones, though not all of them. With some 160,000 clones in the sample, the ten largest clones hold roughly 2%. Sequenced: PBMCs. Every receptor here comes from a man aged 25 to 40 in good health and CMV-seronegative.

The rearrangement links TRBV4-3 to TRBJ1-1; perhaps TRBD1 as D (5 bases). Germline CDR1 is LGHNA and CDR2 is YSLEER. V was clipped by 1 base and J by 7 bases, with 16 bases between them. This CDR3 spans 15 amino acids. The CDR3 region is CASSQVTGVGNEAFF. The CDR3 region has the DNA TGCGCCAGCAGCCAAGTAACGGGGGTAGGAAATGAAGCTTTCTTT.

The chain combines TRBV18 with TRBJ2-1, with 8 bases matching TRBD1. Looked up from germline, CDR1 is KGHSH and CDR2 is LQKENI. V shed 5 bases, J shed 6 bases, and the junction held 3 bases outside the gene matches. The CDR3 sequence is 13 residues long. CDR3 in amino acids: CASSTTGGNEQFF. CDR3 coding DNA: TGTGCCAGCTCAACTACAGGGGGCAATGAGCAGTTCTTC.

J is TRBJ1-6 and V is TRBV4-2; D may be TRBD1 (6 bases). The germline CDR1 and CDR2 sequences are LGHNA and YNFKEQ. The CDR3 loop spans 17 amino acids. Deletions cut 0 bases from V and 5 bases from J, with 14 bases between. This CDR3 reads CASSQDTRGRDNSPLHF. The CDR3 DNA follows: TGTGCCAGCAGCCAAGATACCAGGGGACGAGATAATTCACCCCTCCACTTT.

V and J are TRBV5-1 and TRBJ2-6; D perhaps matches TRBD1 (5 bases). The germline V and J ends were trimmed by 4 bases and 4 bases, with 12 bases remaining between them. Germline V gene sequence: CDR1 SGHRS, CDR2 YFSETQ. The CDR3 length is 15 residues. The CDR3 protein is CASSAQGSGANVLTF. The CDR3 DNA reads as TGCGCCAGCAGCGCCCAGGGATCCGGGGCCAACGTCCTGACTTTC.

The chain combines TRBV5-4 with TRBJ1-3; no reliable D call. Germline lookup yields CDR1 SGHNT and CDR2 YYREEE (reference sequence). V was pared by 2 bases and J by 4 bases, with 13 bases between. CDR3 length: 15 amino acids. CDR3 loop: CASSFGGIAGNTIYF. The DNA of the CDR3 is TGTGCCAGCAGCTTCGGAGGGATCGCCGGAAACACCATATATTTT.

The chain employs TRBV25-1 and TRBJ2-3, with 7 bases aligning to TRBD1. The CDR3 has 18 residues. Germline lookup yields CDR1 MGHDK and CDR2 SYGVNS. With 3 bases clipped from V and 4 bases from J, the junction kept 16 bases outside the gene matches. CDR3 region: CASSDQKRTGWDADTQYF. The CDR3 DNA is TGTGCCAGCAGTGACCAGAAAAGGACAGGCTGGGACGCAGATACGCAGTATTTT.

The chain joins TRBV5-1 to TRBJ1-2; 9 bases map to TRBD1. Germline V gene data show CDR1 as SGHRS and CDR2 as YFSETQ. Trimming removed 4 bases from V and 4 bases from J; junction bases left unmatched: 17. This CDR3 spans 18 amino acids. CDR3 region: CASSGGQGYRSSGYGYTF. CDR3 DNA: TGCGCCAGCAGCGGTGGACAGGGGTATAGATCGTCGGGCTATGGCTACACCTTC.

V usage is TRBV5-6 and J usage is TRBJ2-5; tentatively, D is TRBD1 (5 bases). The CDR3 totals 14 residues. CDR1 and CDR2 from the germline V gene are SGHDT and YYEEEE. Trimming pared 0 bases from V and 4 bases from J, leaving 10 bases between. The CDR3 sequence is CASSLGAGSETQYF. DNA of the CDR3: TGTGCCAGCAGCTTGGGAGCAGGGTCAGAGACCCAGTACTTC.

This chain connects TRBV6-5 to TRBJ2-3; D uncertain. The V gene lost 3 bases and the J gene lost 0 bases, with 13 bases spanning the gap. Germline loops: CDR1 MNHEY, CDR2 SVGAGI. The CDR3 covers 16 residues. DNA of the CDR3: TGTGCCAGCAGTTATGGCGGCGACCCGAGCACAGATACGCAGTATTTT. This gives the protein CASSYGGDPSTDTQYF.

The chain carries TRBV19 and TRBJ1-3; no definite D call. The CDR3 consists of 15 residues. The ends were cut back, 5 bases at V and 0 bases at J, with 11 bases in the middle. Germline-derived CDR1 and CDR2 are LNHDA and SQIVND (reference sequence). Here the CDR3 DNA reads TGTGCCAGTAGTCTTTGGGGAGCCTCTGGAAACACCATATATTTT. Its translation: CASSLWGASGNTIYF.

The chain carries TRBV5-1 and TRBJ2-5; TRBD1 matches at 8 bases. Germline V gene sequence: CDR1 SGHRS, CDR2 YFSETQ. The junction had 1 base not matched to a gene; V was cut back by 4 bases and J by 2 bases. The CDR3 runs to 13 residues. The CDR3 nucleotides read TGCGCCAGCAGCAGGGACAGGCAAGAGACCCAGTACTTC. Encoded protein: CASSRDRQETQYF.

This chain connects TRBV27 to TRBJ2-1, with a weak D call TRBD2 (6 bases). The CDR3 loop spans 14 amino acids. The V gene's germline CDR1 is MNHEY and CDR2 SMNVEV (reference sequence). V lost 6 bases and J 10 bases, leaving 19 bases between the germline ends. In DNA form, the CDR3 reads TGTGCCAGCAGCCGGGACTCCCTCGTGGAAGAGCAGTTCTTC. This translates into CASSRDSLVEEQFF.

This chain connects TRBV18 to TRBJ1-3, with D unresolved. Trimming removed 2 bases at V and 2 bases at J, with 10 bases between. CDR1 and CDR2 (germline): KGHSH, LQKENI. There are 15 residues in the CDR3. DNA of the CDR3: TGTGCCAGCTCACCAGATGGGCTGACTGGAAACACCATATATTTT. This gives the protein CASSPDGLTGNTIYF.

The chain has TRBV18 and TRBJ2-5; 12 nucleotides agree with TRBD2. The CDR3 consists of 15 residues. Germline V gene lookup returns CDR1 KGHSH and CDR2 LQKENI. V shed 3 bases, J shed 10 bases, and the junction held 9 bases outside the gene matches. The CDR3 spells CASSPKLAGGGDQYF. For the CDR3, the DNA is TGTGCCAGCTCACCTAAACTAGCGGGAGGTGGTGACCAGTACTTC.

The chain links TRBV7-9 to TRBJ1-1; 9 bases line up with TRBD1. V was clipped by 2 bases and J by 9 bases; unmatched bases: 7. The CDR3 spans 14 residues. Germline CDR1 is SEHNR and CDR2 is FQNEAQ (reference sequence). CDR3 sequence reads: CASSLPVDRGKAFF. CDR3 nucleotides: TGTGCCAGCAGCTTACCCGTAGACAGGGGGAAAGCTTTCTTT.

The genes are TRBV27 and TRBJ1-4; D is possibly TRBD1 (6 bases). Trimming took 3 bases from V and 8 from J, leaving 13 bases between them. This CDR3 has 14 residues. CDR1 is MNHEY, CDR2 SMNVEV, per germline (reference sequence). CDR3 sequence: CASSFRPGAEKLFF. In DNA, the CDR3 is TGTGCCAGCAGTTTCCGTCCAGGGGCGGAAAAACTGTTTTTT.

The chain is built from TRBV10-3 and TRBJ1-3; TRBD1 might be the D (5 bases). V lost 9 bases and J 0 bases, leaving 6 bases between the germline ends. Germline loops: CDR1 ENHRY, CDR2 SYGVKD. This CDR3 is 12 amino acids long. This CDR3 is CAIQGSGNTIYF. The CDR3 DNA is TGTGCCATTCAGGGCTCTGGAAACACCATATATTTT.